A single sample gave rise to the 30 T cell receptor beta chains below, sequenced in a study of CD8+CD57+ T cells in acquired aplastic anemia. Profiles of TCR beta VDJ and CDR3 were generated from a genomic DNA template. MiXCR was run by TCRdb on the reads, yielding one entry per CDR3 protein. The table records 190,000 or so distinct CDR3 sequences, around 63% of them present only once. Sequencing was performed on sorted CD4+, CD8+, or CD8+CD57+ T cells (not recorded which) from PBMCs. These receptor sequences come from a human donor in good health.

V is TRBV20-1 and J is TRBJ2-1, with 14 positions matching TRBD2. This CDR3 spans 15 amino acids. The germline gives CDR1 DFQATT, CDR2 SNEGSKA (reference sequence). Trimming took 7 bases from V and 15 from J; bases not matched to a gene: 17. CDR3 DNA sequence: TGCAGTGTTACGGGACCGGGACTAGCGGGAGAAGTGCCGTTCTTC. Its translation is CSVTGPGLAGEVPFF.

V usage is TRBV19 and J usage is TRBJ2-3; tentative D call: TRBD1 (6 bases). Trimming took off 8 bases at V and 7 bases at J, with 16 bases between the two ends. The CDR3 length is 13 residues. Germline lookup yields CDR1 LNHDA and CDR2 SQIVND (reference sequence). CDR3 nucleotides: TGTGCCAGTCGAAAAACAGGGACACATACGCAGTATTTT. The encoded protein is CASRKTGTHTQYF.

With regard to this clonotype: At one end the junction does not follow the germline gene, possibly because of a read error. The V gene is TRBV7-6, the J gene TRBJ2-7, with D unresolved. This CDR3 region has 16 residues. From germline, CDR1 is SGHVS and CDR2 FNYEAQ. In nucleotides, the CDR3 is TGTGCCAGCAGCTTAGGCCCCTCGTCAGCTCGCTACGAGCAGGACTTC. This encodes CASSLGPSSARYEQDF.

Comment on this clonotype: No conserved phenylalanine or tryptophan ends this CDR3, so it is likely a read error. CDR3 protein: CASSLGLARDEQYL. DNA for the CDR3: TGTGCCAGCAGCTTAGGGCTAGCCCGCGACGAGCAGTACCTC. The rearrangement uses TRBV7-6 and TRBJ2-7, with a possible D match to TRBD2 (5 bases). The germline V gene encodes CDR1 SGHVS and CDR2 FNYEAQ. This CDR3 is built from 14 residues. V was shortened by 1 base and J by 5 bases, with 12 bases between the two germline ends.

The sample holds many counts of this clonotype. The chain employs TRBV27 and TRBJ1-2; maybe TRBD1 (5 bases). The V gene's germline CDR1 is MNHEY and CDR2 SMNVEV (reference sequence). V was cut by 6 bases and J by 7 bases, with 24 bases left in between. The CDR3 has 16 amino acids. CDR3 in DNA: TGTGCCAGCAGCCTAAGTCCGGCGGCGACTGGGGGTGGCTACACCTTC. Amino acid sequence: CASSLSPAATGGGYTF.

This sequence joins TRBV7-7 and TRBJ2-7; D perhaps matches TRBD1 (5 bases). Germline V gene lookup returns CDR1 SSHAT and CDR2 FNYEAQ (reference sequence). This CDR3 has 15 amino acids. The CDR3, as DNA: TGTGCTGGCAGCTTAGGGGCGTGGCAGGGTTACGAGCAGTACTTC. Translation gives CAGSLGAWQGYEQYF.

The chain combines TRBV7-8 with TRBJ1-6; D might be TRBD1 (5 bases). The CDR3 is 13 amino acids. Trimming took off 5 bases at V and 6 bases at J, with 8 bases between the two ends. In germline, CDR1 is SGHVS, CDR2 FQNEAQ. The CDR3 sequence: CASSLGVNSPLHF. The CDR3 coding sequence is TGTGCCAGCAGCCTGGGGGTTAATTCACCCCTCCACTTT.

There are a few counts of this clonotype. The V gene is TRBV12-3 or TRBV12-4, the J gene TRBJ2-5; TRBD2 matches at 9 bases. The CDR3 totals 17 residues. This chain's CDR3 is CASGLFGLAGYQETQYF. The CDR3 coding sequence is TGTGCTAGTGGTTTGTTCGGGCTAGCGGGGTACCAAGAGACCCAGTACTTC.

The table lists this clonotype with a count of one. The junction departs from germline at one end; a sequencing error may be responsible. The V call is TRBV27, the J call TRBJ1-6, with unresolved D. Germline V gene lookup returns CDR1 MNHEY and CDR2 SMNVEV (reference sequence). The CDR3 sequence is 14 residues long. CDR3 sequence (DNA): TGTGCCAGCAGTCGGAGGCCGGGAAATTCAACCCTCCACTTT. Its translation: CASSRRPGNSTLHF.

The V and J genes are TRBV19 and TRBJ1-3; 8 bases are a match to TRBD1. CDR1 and CDR2 (germline): LNHDA, SQIVND (reference sequence). Germline trimming cut 6 bases from V and 5 bases from J; bases unmatched to any gene: 9. The CDR3 is 15 amino acids. DNA of the CDR3: TGTGCCAGTAGCGTGGGACAGGACCTGAGAAACACCATATATTTT. Translation: CASSVGQDLRNTIYF.

There are a few counts of this clonotype. This rearrangement joins TRBV7-9 to TRBJ2-7; TRBD2 is a possible D gene (6 bases). Germline V gene sequence: CDR1 SEHNR, CDR2 FQNEAQ (reference sequence). The ends were cut back, 0 bases at V and 4 bases at J, with 7 bases in the middle. The CDR3 length is 13 residues. CDR3 DNA sequence: TGTGCCAGCAGCTTAGCGGGACTTTACGAGCAGTACTTC. Translated: CASSLAGLYEQYF.

This clonotype was detected ten times or more. The rearrangement joins TRBV7-9 to TRBJ2-1; 13 bases match TRBD2. CDR1 is SEHNR and CDR2 is FQNEAQ in the germline V gene (reference sequence). The V segment lost 2 bases and the J segment 6 bases; nucleotides outside the gene matches: 13. The CDR3 sequence is 19 residues long. This CDR3 is CASSLNFTVGLAGVNEQFF. The CDR3 DNA is TGTGCCAGCAGCTTAAATTTTACGGTCGGACTAGCGGGAGTCAATGAGCAGTTCTTC.

This clonotype was seen once. CDR3 sequence: CAISDPTVSTDTQYF. The CDR3 DNA reads as TGTGCCATCAGTGACCCCACGGTTAGCACAGATACGCAGTATTTT. The chain is built from TRBV10-3 and TRBJ2-3, with D unclear. V lost 3 bases and J 0 bases, leaving 10 bases between the germline ends. The CDR3 spans 15 residues. Germline-derived CDR1 and CDR2 are ENHRY and SYGVKD.

This clonotype was counted many times. The V call is TRBV14, the J call TRBJ2-7; D is ambiguous. V lost 1 base to trimming and J lost 5 bases, with 15 bases between them. From germline, CDR1 is SGHDN and CDR2 FVKESK. The CDR3 length is 15 residues. The CDR3 spells CASSQGIVVLDEQYF. The DNA for the CDR3 is TGTGCCAGCAGCCAAGGAATCGTTGTTCTGGACGAGCAGTACTTC.

Points on this clonotype: The final CDR3 position lacks the conserved phenylalanine or tryptophan, pointing to a likely read error. The V and J genes are TRBV27 and TRBJ2-7; D gene ambiguous. The CDR3 has 11 residues. Germline CDR1 reads MNHEY; CDR2 reads SMNVEV (reference sequence). Trimming took 2 bases from V and 4 from J, leaving 3 bases between them. This CDR3 is CASSLGYEQYL. DNA for the CDR3: TGTGCCAGCAGTTTAGGTTACGAGCAGTACCTC.

On this clonotype itself: The junction departs from the called germline gene at one end, perhaps through a read error. The chain joins TRBV7-9 to TRBJ2-7; D may be TRBD2 (6 bases). Germline CDR1 is SEHNR and CDR2 is FQNEAQ (reference sequence). The CDR3 runs 9 residues. In DNA, the CDR3 is TGTGCCAGCAGCGCCCCGGGAGACTTC. Translating it yields CASSAPGDF.

The chain uses TRBV20-1 and TRBJ2-1; the D gene could be TRBD1 or TRBD2 (5 bases each). V was shortened by 5 bases and J by 0 bases, with 11 bases between the two germline ends. Germline V gene lookup returns CDR1 DFQATT and CDR2 SNEGSKA (reference sequence). The CDR3 covers 14 residues. The CDR3 DNA follows: TGCAGTGCTCGGGGACCAAGCTCCTACAATGAGCAGTTCTTC. It yields the protein CSARGPSSYNEQFF.

The chain couples TRBV5-1 to TRBJ2-7; D may be TRBD1 or TRBD2 (5 bases each). Looked up from germline, CDR1 is SGHRS and CDR2 is YFSETQ. V lost 4 bases and J lost 3, with 17 bases in between. This CDR3 spans 15 amino acids. The CDR3 loop reads CASSKRDPSNYEQYF. CDR3 coding DNA: TGCGCCAGCAGCAAAAGGGACCCCTCTAACTACGAGCAGTACTTC. The whole variable domain, remainder taken from reference TRBV5-1 and TRBJ2-7, is KAGVTQTPRYLIKTRGQQVTLSCSPISGHRSVSWYQQTPGQGLQFLFEYFSETQRNKGNFPGRFSGRQFSNSRSEMNVSTLELGDSALYLCASSKRDPSNYEQYFGPGTRLTVT.

The rearrangement joins TRBV7-9 to TRBJ2-1, with a tentative D call TRBD2 (6 bases). The length of the CDR3 is 15 residues. CDR1 is SEHNR and CDR2 is FQNEAQ in the germline V gene (reference sequence). Trimming took 4 bases from V and 3 from J, leaving 13 bases between them. CDR3 DNA: TGTGCCAGCAGCTCCCAGGGAGGCGGCTACAATGAGCAGTTCTTC. Protein sequence: CASSSQGGGYNEQFF.

The chain uses TRBV7-9 and TRBJ2-7; a possible D gene is TRBD1 (5 bases). The length of the CDR3 is 13 residues. The V gene's germline CDR1 is SEHNR and CDR2 FQNEAQ (reference sequence). The ends were cut back, 5 bases at V and 6 bases at J, with 14 bases in the middle. CDR3 in amino acids: CASSPDSRGEQYF. In DNA, the CDR3 is TGTGCCAGCAGCCCAGACTCAAGGGGCGAGCAGTACTTC.

This clonotype occurred a few times. The CDR3 DNA sequence: TGCAGCGTTGAGCGTCGTAACACTGAAGCTTTCTTT. Residues: CSVERRNTEAFF. The chain joins TRBV20-1 to TRBJ1-1; D remains unclear. The length of the CDR3 is 12 residues. From germline, CDR1 is DFQATT and CDR2 SNEGSKA (reference sequence).

This clonotype was picked up many times. This chain links TRBV4-2 with TRBJ2-7, with D possibly being TRBD1 (5 bases). The CDR3 sequence is 13 residues long. Trimming removed 0 bases at V and 3 bases at J, with 6 bases between. Looked up from germline, CDR1 is LGHNA and CDR2 is YNFKEQ. The CDR3 protein is CASSQDRVYEQYF. The CDR3 DNA reads TGTGCCAGCAGCCAAGACAGGGTCTACGAGCAGTACTTC.

This sequence joins TRBV6-6 and TRBJ2-7; 8 nucleotides line up with TRBD2. The CDR3 loop spans 17 amino acids. The ends lost 0 bases at V and 7 bases at J; junction bases unmatched: 14. Looked up from germline, CDR1 is MNHNY and CDR2 is SVGAGI (reference sequence). The DNA of the CDR3 is TGTGCCAGCAGTTACTCGGTCTCGGCTAGCGGGTACAATGAGCAGTACTTC. Its protein product is CASSYSVSASGYNEQYF.

The chain has TRBV27 and TRBJ2-7; D is perhaps TRBD1 or TRBD2 (5 bases each). The CDR3 totals 18 residues. CDR1 and CDR2 (germline): MNHEY, SMNVEV (reference sequence). V shed 3 bases and J shed 0 bases, with 21 bases lying between them. The CDR3 protein is CASSFLEGAETISYEQYF. CDR3 coding DNA: TGTGCCAGCAGTTTTTTAGAAGGGGCCGAGACTATCTCCTACGAGCAGTACTTC.

CDR3 sequence reads: CASSSDTEAFF. The CDR3, as DNA: TGTGCCAGCAGCTCGGACACTGAAGCTTTCTTT. The genes are TRBV5-6 and TRBJ1-1; D is uncertain. The ends were cut back, 3 bases at V and 3 bases at J, with 3 bases in the middle. The CDR3 contains 11 residues. Germline assignment: CDR1 SGHDT and CDR2 YYEEEE.

This clonotype was picked up a small number of times. The V call is TRBV7-2, the J call TRBJ1-2; tentatively, D is TRBD1 (6 bases). The germline V and J ends were trimmed by 2 bases and 1 base, with 14 bases remaining between them. Per germline, CDR1 SGHTA and CDR2 FQGNSA. The CDR3 length is 16 residues. The CDR3, as DNA: TGTGCCAGCAGCTTAATATCGGCAGGGGATAACTATGGCTACACCTTC. Its translation: CASSLISAGDNYGYTF.

The genes are TRBV5-8 and TRBJ2-7, with TRBD2 identical over 8 bases. Germline V gene sequence: CDR1 SGHTS, CDR2 YDEGEE. This CDR3 region has 17 residues. V dropped 4 bases and J dropped 6; count of bases not matched to a gene: 18. The DNA of the CDR3 is TGTGCCAGCAGCCCTTCCGGGACTAGGGGGGATTTAGGCGAGCAGTACTTC. This codes for CASSPSGTRGDLGEQYF.

The chain recombines TRBV7-3 with TRBJ2-7, with 8 bases matching TRBD1. The CDR3 has 16 amino acids. The trim removed 5 bases at V and 2 bases at J, leaving 11 bases unmatched. Germline CDR1 reads SGHTA; CDR2 reads FQGTGA. The CDR3 sequence is CASSDTGQGGPYEQYF. Here the CDR3 DNA reads TGTGCCAGCAGCGATACAGGACAGGGTGGACCCTACGAGCAGTACTTC.

The genes are TRBV7-9 and TRBJ1-4, with no clear D. The CDR3 is 11 amino acids. The germline V gene has CDR1 SEHNR and CDR2 FQNEAQ (reference sequence). The V and J ends lost 4 bases and 12 bases respectively, with 9 bases between them. The CDR3 reads CASSSALELFF. CDR3 bases: TGTGCCAGCAGCTCCGCCCTTGAACTGTTTTTT.

This clonotype was observed many times. This chain joins TRBV6-1 and TRBJ1-5; D may be TRBD1 (6 bases). The CDR3 covers 16 residues. Germline V gene data show CDR1 as MNHNS and CDR2 as SASEGT. V lost 4 bases, J lost 6 bases, and 19 bases lay in between. CDR3 region: CASSAHRVSEGQPQHF. In nucleotides, the CDR3 is TGTGCCAGCAGTGCCCACAGGGTGTCTGAAGGTCAGCCCCAGCATTTT.